Sequencing of this T cell receptor (beta chain) was carried out in a study of blood T cell repertoires in COVID-19. The CDR3 sequence is 15 residues long. The trim removed 5 bases at V and 5 bases at J, leaving 12 bases unmatched. Germline loops: CDR1 SGHTA, CDR2 FQGNSA. As handled by the study authors: How many nucleated cells were present was estimated from reference gene primer amplification. The repertoire was sequenced with immunoSEQ multiplex PCR; TCRdb's copy has only in-frame clones and lacks some. From that table come the V and J calls and clone size; the DNA was used to work out D and trimming. Of some 460,000 clones in the sample, 75% to 90% were seen once.

The J gene is TRBJ2-7, the V gene TRBV7-2; 7 nucleotides match TRBD1. Sequences were obtained from peripheral blood. This TCR came from a woman aged 25 to 39 with acute or convalescent COVID-19. The CDR3 reads CASSIPRTGFHEQYF. In DNA form, the CDR3 reads TGTGCCAGCAGCATCCCTCGGACAGGCTTCCACGAGCAGTACTTC.